These 31 T cell receptor beta chains originate from one sample sequenced in a study of T cells after yellow fever vaccination. MiXCR, run by TCRdb on the 5' RACE reads, gives a single entry per CDR3 protein. The sample has 310,000 or so distinct CDR3 sequences, roughly 3.5% seen once. The specimen was PBMCs, collected on the day of the yellow fever booster vaccination. Receptors were obtained from a man between 18 and 29 years old who received the YFV17D yellow fever vaccine.

The table lists this clonotype with a few counts. Here the CDR3 reads CASSLFGSGGINEQFF. As DNA, the CDR3 is TGTGCCAGCAGCTTATTCGGTAGCGGGGGAATAAATGAGCAGTTCTTC. The chain uses TRBV7-3 and TRBJ2-1; 9 bases map to TRBD2. CDR3 size: 16 residues. The V and J ends lost 2 bases and 7 bases, in that order; junction bases with no gene match: 9. Per germline, CDR1 SGHTA and CDR2 FQGTGA.

This clonotype has at least ten counts. The rearrangement links TRBV5-1 to TRBJ2-5; D gene ambiguous. Germline-derived CDR1 and CDR2 are SGHRS and YFSETQ. Trimming removed 4 bases at V and 6 bases at J, with 16 bases between. The CDR3 runs 14 residues. This CDR3 reads CASSPNLEGKTQYF. CDR3 sequence (DNA): TGCGCCAGCAGCCCCAATTTGGAAGGAAAGACCCAGTACTTC.

This clonotype was found many times. V is TRBV4-3 and J is TRBJ2-7, with 13 bases that match TRBD2. CDR1 and CDR2 (germline): LGHNA, YSLEER. The CDR3 length is 17 residues. V shed 3 bases, J shed 4 bases, and the junction held 9 bases outside the gene matches. As DNA, the CDR3 is TGCGCCAGCAGCCACGGTTCACTAGCGGGGGGGCCGTACGAGCAGTACTTC. Translated: CASSHGSLAGGPYEQYF.

This clonotype appeared a few times. The rearrangement joins TRBV7-2 to TRBJ2-2, with D unclear. The CDR3 has 15 residues. Germline CDR1 reads SGHTA; CDR2 reads FQGNSA. With 1 base removed from V and 7 bases from J, the gap between germline ends came to 13 bases. The CDR3 DNA reads TGTGCCAGCAGCTTAGGGGCAGGCGATATCGGGGAGCTGTTTTTT. As protein: CASSLGAGDIGELFF.

The table lists this clonotype with many counts. The V gene is TRBV5-1, the J gene TRBJ2-4, with D unclear. V lost 3 bases, J lost 8 bases, and 9 bases lay in between. The germline CDR1 and CDR2 sequences are SGHRS and YFSETQ. This CDR3 contains 12 residues. CDR3 residues: CASSSPGYIQYF. In DNA, the CDR3 is TGCGCCAGCAGCTCCCCTGGATACATTCAGTACTTC. The variable domain in full, completed from reference TRBV5-1 and TRBJ2-4, reads KAGVTQTPRYLIKTRGQQVTLSCSPISGHRSVSWYQQTPGQGLQFLFEYFSETQRNKGNFPGRFSGRQFSNSRSEMNVSTLELGDSALYLCASSSPGYIQYFGAGTRLSVL.

This clonotype was counted a few times. The rearrangement uses TRBV15 and TRBJ1-6; D is uncertain. CDR1 is LNHNV and CDR2 is YYDKDF in the germline V gene (reference sequence). V was shortened by 1 base and J by 8 bases, with 12 bases between the two germline ends. This CDR3 has 15 residues. The CDR3: CATSRGVTTDSPLHF. The DNA for the CDR3 is TGTGCCACCAGCAGAGGGGTGACTACGGATTCACCCCTCCACTTT.

This clonotype was seen ten or more times. The chain combines TRBV5-6 with TRBJ2-1; 7 nucleotides agree with TRBD2. Germline values: CDR1 SGHDT, CDR2 YYEEEE. The CDR3 is made up of 15 amino acids. The V segment lost 4 bases and the J segment 7 bases; nucleotides outside the gene matches: 11. CDR3 protein: CASSLSGAGGNEQFF. CDR3 coding DNA: TGTGCCAGCAGCCTCAGCGGGGCCGGTGGGAATGAGCAGTTCTTC.

This clonotype was picked up many times. The chain couples TRBV5-1 to TRBJ2-4; maybe TRBD2 (7 bases). CDR1 SGHRS and CDR2 YFSETQ come from the germline V gene. Trimming removed 3 bases from V and 6 bases from J, with 13 bases in between. The CDR3 contains 14 residues. CDR3 bases: TGCGCCAGCAGCTCTCCAGGGGAGGGAAACATTCAGTACTTC. Its translation: CASSSPGEGNIQYF.

This clonotype was observed many times. This chain links TRBV6-4 with TRBJ2-3, with 10 bases that match TRBD2. The CDR3 has 16 residues. J was trimmed by 0 bases and V by 6 bases; bases with no gene match: 6. CDR1 MRHNA and CDR2 SNTAGT come from the germline V gene. The CDR3 DNA reads as TGTGCCAGCAGCTGGACTAGCGGCTCTAGCACAGATACGCAGTATTTT. Translating it yields CASSWTSGSSTDTQYF.

CDR3 DNA sequence: TGTGCCAGCAGCTTCGTGGATTCTAACTATGGCTACACCTTC. This codes for CASSFVDSNYGYTF. This rearrangement joins TRBV7-9 to TRBJ1-2; D remains unclear. The CDR3 consists of 14 residues. Germline-derived CDR1 and CDR2 are SEHNR and FQNEAQ (reference sequence). The V end lost 3 bases, the J end lost 0 bases, and 8 bases lay between the germline ends.

This clonotype was recorded a few times. The chain combines TRBV4-3 with TRBJ2-3, with 13 bases fitting TRBD2. The germline gives CDR1 LGHNA, CDR2 YSLEER. The CDR3 is 19 residues long. Trimming took 0 bases from V and 0 from J; bases not matched to a gene: 6. In DNA form, the CDR3 reads TGCGCCAGCAGCCAAGAAGTTGGACTAGCGGGGGCGAGCACAGATACGCAGTATTTT. Protein product: CASSQEVGLAGASTDTQYF.

Many counts were recorded for this clonotype. This chain links TRBV4-2 with TRBJ2-5, with 7 bases fitting TRBD2. The germline CDR1 and CDR2 sequences are LGHNA and YNFKEQ. The trim removed 5 bases at V and 0 bases at J, leaving 3 bases unmatched. This CDR3 has 14 residues. DNA for the CDR3: TGTGCCAGCAGCGGCGGGGGAAACCAAGAGACCCAGTACTTC. It encodes CASSGGGNQETQYF.

This clonotype occurred many times. The chain combines TRBV9 with TRBJ2-3, with 11 bases fitting TRBD1. With 4 bases clipped from V and 4 bases from J, the junction kept 2 bases outside the gene matches. Germline V gives CDR1 SGDLS, CDR2 YYNGEE. CDR3 length: 14 amino acids. The CDR3 nucleotides read TGTGCCAGCAGCAGGACAGGGGGCTCAGATACGCAGTATTTT. It codes for CASSRTGGSDTQYF.

The chain joins TRBV4-1 to TRBJ1-2, with a weak D call TRBD1 (5 bases). CDR3 length: 16 residues. V was cut by 1 base and J by 4 bases, with 16 bases left in between. Germline CDR1 MGHRA, CDR2 YSYEKL. For the CDR3, the DNA is TGCGCCAGCAGCCAAGTGCGGGCAGGGAGTCGCTATGGCTACACCTTC. Protein sequence: CASSQVRAGSRYGYTF.

This clonotype was counted ten times or more. This chain connects TRBV18 to TRBJ1-1, with 10 bases lining up with TRBD1. CDR3 length: 16 residues. Germline trimming cut 4 bases from V and 2 bases from J; bases unmatched to any gene: 7. Germline V gene sequence: CDR1 KGHSH, CDR2 LQKENI. Written as DNA, the CDR3 is TGTGCCAGCTCACGTACCGGGACAGGGGAAAACACTGAAGCTTTCTTT. Translated, it gives CASSRTGTGENTEAFF.

In its sample, this clonotype was seen many times. The chain employs TRBV20-1 and TRBJ2-3; TRBD2 agrees at 8 bases. The germline gives CDR1 DFQATT, CDR2 SNEGSKA (reference sequence). The CDR3 is 14 amino acids. After removal of 5 bases from V and 4 bases from J, the junction contained 8 bases not matched to a gene. CDR3 amino acids: CSARGLAGADTQYF. The DNA of the CDR3 is TGCAGTGCTCGAGGACTAGCAGGCGCAGATACGCAGTATTTT.

The J gene is TRBJ1-2, the V gene TRBV5-1, with D maybe TRBD1 (6 bases). This CDR3 is built from 16 residues. Germline loops: CDR1 SGHRS, CDR2 YFSETQ. Trimming took 4 bases from V and 2 from J, leaving 18 bases between them. DNA of the CDR3: TGCGCCAGCAGCCCCGGAGGGGGGGCGCCGAACTATGGCTACACCTTC. This encodes CASSPGGGAPNYGYTF.

This clonotype was seen at least ten times. As DNA, the CDR3 is TGTGCCAGCAGCCATCGGGAACGACAGGGGGCGGAGGAGACCCAGTACTTC. Its translation is CASSHRERQGAEETQYF. The rearrangement uses TRBV7-9 and TRBJ2-5, with 10 positions matching TRBD1. Trimming removed 5 bases from V and 5 bases from J; junction bases left unmatched: 14. The CDR3 runs to 17 residues. CDR1 and CDR2 from the germline V gene are SEHNR and FQNEAQ (reference sequence).

The rearrangement joins TRBV6-2 or TRBV6-3 to TRBJ2-4; D unclear. The CDR3 is made up of 13 amino acids. Germline V gene data show CDR1 as MNHEY and CDR2 as SVGEGT. V lost 0 bases and J lost 6, with 6 bases in between. CDR3 protein: CASSYSHSNIQYF. CDR3 sequence (DNA): TGTGCCAGCAGTTACTCCCATTCAAACATTCAGTACTTC.

This chain uses TRBV4-3 with TRBJ2-7, with TRBD1 identical over 7 bases. After removal of 0 bases from V and 5 bases from J, the junction contained 7 bases not matched to a gene. The CDR3 is 15 amino acids. Germline V gene sequence: CDR1 LGHNA, CDR2 YSLEER. CDR3 DNA: TGCGCCAGCAGCCAAGAAGTTACTACAGGGGACGAGCAGTACTTC. Protein product: CASSQEVTTGDEQYF.

The chain combines TRBV5-4 with TRBJ1-6; 11 bases line up with TRBD1. V lost 3 bases, J lost 5 bases, and 13 bases stayed unmatched. CDR1 SGHNT and CDR2 YYREEE come from the germline V gene (reference sequence). The CDR3 consists of 19 residues. For the CDR3, the DNA is TGTGCCAGCAGCTCACGGACAGGGGGCTTTATTAGGAATAATTCACCCCTCCACTTT. Translating it yields CASSSRTGGFIRNNSPLHF.

This clonotype was detected only a few times. The rearrangement uses TRBV20-1 and TRBJ2-7; 7 bases agree with TRBD2. The trim removed 3 bases at V and 1 base at J, leaving 6 bases unmatched. Per germline, CDR1 DFQATT and CDR2 SNEGSKA (reference sequence). This CDR3 is 14 amino acids long. The CDR3 sequence is CSARDSGQSYEQYV. The DNA of the CDR3 is TGCAGTGCTAGGGATAGCGGGCAGTCCTACGAGCAGTACGTC.

This clonotype was seen repeatedly, ten times or more. The chain is built from TRBV7-3 and TRBJ2-5; unclear D gene. The CDR3 contains 13 residues. Germline V gene lookup returns CDR1 SGHTA and CDR2 FQGTGA. Trimming took 6 bases from V and 2 from J, leaving 10 bases between them. CDR3 loop: CASSTGPQETQYF. As DNA, the CDR3 is TGTGCCAGCAGTACCGGACCGCAAGAGACCCAGTACTTC.

The table lists this clonotype with a few counts. The gene calls are TRBV4-1 and TRBJ2-7, with no clear D. Germline CDR1 and CDR2: MGHRA and YSYEKL. Trimming cost V 3 bases and J 3 bases, with 18 bases left between them. The CDR3 covers 16 residues. CDR3 sequence: CASSHHLFVSGYEQYF. The DNA for the CDR3 is TGCGCCAGCAGCCACCACTTGTTCGTTTCGGGCTACGAGCAGTACTTC.

This clonotype was detected a few times. This rearrangement joins TRBV15 to TRBJ1-1; 7 nucleotides align to TRBD1. The CDR3 consists of 17 residues. Germline values: CDR1 LNHNV, CDR2 YYDKDF (reference sequence). The V and J ends lost 1 base and 1 base, in that order; junction bases with no gene match: 9. The CDR3 nucleotides are TGTGCCACCAGCAGAGGTCCAGGGGACAGAGGGAACACTGAAGCTTTCTTT. This translates into CATSRGPGDRGNTEAFF.

The table lists this clonotype with a few counts. The chain is built from TRBV4-3 and TRBJ1-2; the match to TRBD1 covers 7 bases. The CDR3 totals 15 residues. Trimming removed 4 bases from V and 4 bases from J; junction bases left unmatched: 9. The germline gives CDR1 LGHNA, CDR2 YSLEER. CDR3 region: CASSPGTVRPYGYTF. The CDR3 coding sequence is TGCGCCAGCAGCCCAGGGACAGTAAGACCCTATGGCTACACCTTC.

The rearrangement links TRBV12-3 or TRBV12-4 to TRBJ1-1; no reliable D call. Trimming pared 6 bases from V and 1 base from J, leaving 9 bases between. This CDR3 is 13 amino acids long. The CDR3 nucleotides read TGTGCCAGCAGCCCTCATGGGAACACTGAAGCTTTCTTT. Its translation: CASSPHGNTEAFF.

In this sample, this clonotype turned up a few times. The V and J genes are TRBV7-9 and TRBJ1-4; the D is unclear. Germline V gene data show CDR1 as SEHNR and CDR2 as FQNEAQ (reference sequence). This CDR3 has 13 amino acids. Trimming took 3 bases from V and 13 from J, leaving 15 bases between them. CDR3 nucleotides: TGTGCCAGCAGCTTTATGGTGCCGTTATTACTGTTTTTT. This codes for CASSFMVPLLLFF.

The rearrangement joins TRBV6-6 to TRBJ2-3; D is undetermined. Per the germline V gene, CDR1 is MNHNY and CDR2 is SVGAGI (reference sequence). The CDR3 is made up of 15 amino acids. V lost 2 bases to trimming and J lost 0 bases, with 9 bases between them. As DNA, the CDR3 is TGTGCCAGCAGTTACCGTTCGATCAGCACAGATACGCAGTATTTT. Protein: CASSYRSISTDTQYF.

This clonotype was seen more than once but under ten times. This chain uses TRBV29-1 with TRBJ2-2; D is undetermined. This CDR3 has 14 residues. Germline V gene data show CDR1 as SQVTM and CDR2 as ANQGSEA. Trimming left V 4 bases short and J 2 bases short, with 11 bases between. In nucleotides, the CDR3 is TGCAGCGTTGTGTTACAGATTAACACCGGGGAGCTGTTTTTT. Translated, it gives CSVVLQINTGELFF.

Ten or more counts support this clonotype. The chain carries TRBV5-1 and TRBJ2-7; 8 bases align to TRBD2. The V gene end was trimmed by 4 bases and the J gene end by 0 bases; junction bases not matched to a gene: 9. The CDR3 sequence is 16 residues long. The V gene's germline CDR1 is SGHRS and CDR2 YFSETQ. The CDR3 reads CASSHLSGGSSYEQYF. The CDR3 bases are TGCGCCAGCAGCCACTTGAGCGGGGGAAGCTCCTACGAGCAGTACTTC.